A selection of T cell receptor beta chains follows, all from one sample in a study of CD8+ T cells in alopecia areata. Sequenced by immunoSEQ multiplex PCR; TCRdb stores in-frame clones only, minus some. The data contain approximately 140,000 clones, more than 75% of them seen just once; the ten biggest clones take up approximately 15%. The sequences come from CD8+ T cells sorted from blood, collected at week 0. Receptors were obtained from a human donor with alopecia areata. CDR3s leave out the opening cysteine and the closing phenylalanine or tryptophan.

j_call	v_call	cdr3_aa
TRBJ2-3	TRBV5-1	ASAPGPTDTQY
TRBJ1-2	TRBV29-1	SVPAETLGGYT
TRBJ1-1	TRBV2	ASSLGPTEAF
TRBJ2-3	TRBV11-2	ASSLFRSTDTQY
TRBJ2-1	TRBV6-5	ASSYSDLEGQF
TRBJ2-1	TRBV29-1	SVGAGLTYNEQF
TRBJ2-3	TRBV27	ASRQGLLDTQY
TRBJ2-7	TRBV10-2	ASSEGRAHEQY
TRBJ1-4	TRBV6-5	ASSYSNGGEKLF
TRBJ2-3	TRBV29-1	SVEDTYGTQY